Each of the 6 T cell receptor beta chains below was sequenced from the same sample in a study of cytomegalovirus exposure and HLA in healthy donors. The study ran its PCR with 60 Vbeta and 13 Jbeta primers. Libraries were prepared by immunoSEQ multiplex PCR; TCRdb keeps only in-frame clonotypes and omits some of them. The specimen's table records 150,000 to 200,000 clones. Sequenced input: PBMCs. All receptors come from a boy between 5 and 17 years old in good health and CMV-seronegative.

The rearrangement links TRBV4-1 to TRBJ2-7; 10 nucleotides line up with TRBD2. From germline, CDR1 is MGHRA and CDR2 YSYEKL. CDR3 length equals 14 residues. V was clipped by 2 bases and J by 5 bases; unmatched bases: 3. The CDR3 here is CASSQMSGGDEQYF. DNA for the CDR3: TGCGCCAGCAGCCAAATGAGCGGGGGGGACGAGCAGTACTTC.

Note on this clone: Its ends do not fully match the called genes, so a read error is possible. Other DNA sequences in this specimen translate into the identical CDR3. The gene calls are TRBV7-9 and TRBJ1-2, with D hard to call. Germline assignment: CDR1 SEHNR and CDR2 FQNEAQ (reference sequence). The CDR3 totals 14 residues. CDR3 in amino acids: CASSLAGFGYGYTF. DNA for the CDR3: TGTGCCAGCAGCTTGGCGGGATTTGGGTATGGCTATACCTTC.

The rearrangement uses TRBV12-5 and TRBJ1-5; D might be TRBD1 (5 bases). Germline V CDR1 and CDR2: LGHNT, FRNRAP. The CDR3 contains 14 residues. Trimming shortened V by 1 base and J by 7 bases, and 11 bases separated the two germline ends. CDR3 region: CASGLDSGGQPQHF. The CDR3 DNA reads TGTGCTAGTGGTTTGGACAGCGGGGGACAGCCCCAGCATTTT.

The chain couples TRBV6-6 to TRBJ1-4; D remains unclear. The CDR3 consists of 15 residues. With 0 bases removed from V and 5 bases from J, the gap between germline ends came to 10 bases. Germline CDR1 MNHNY, CDR2 SVGAGI (reference sequence). CDR3 in amino acids: CASSYSGLSNEKLFF. Here the CDR3 DNA reads TGTGCCAGCAGTTACTCTGGGCTCAGCAATGAAAAACTGTTTTTT.

The CDR3 sequence: CASSLGLATDTQYF. In nucleotides, the CDR3 is TGTGCCAGCAGCTTGGGGCTAGCAACCGATACGCAGTATTTT. The genes are TRBV5-6 and TRBJ2-3; maybe TRBD2 (5 bases). Trimming removed 0 bases at V and 6 bases at J, with 11 bases between. CDR3 size: 14 residues. CDR1 and CDR2 from the germline V gene are SGHDT and YYEEEE. Variable domain in full (rest from reference TRBV5-6 and TRBJ2-3): DAGVTQSPTHLIKTRGQQVTLRCSPKSGHDTVSWYQQALGQGPQFIFQYYEEEERQRGNFPDRFSGHQFPNYSSELNVNALLLGDSALYLCASSLGLATDTQYFGPGTRLTVL.

V usage is TRBV13 and J usage is TRBJ2-1, with D tentatively TRBD2 (6 bases). The V gene lost 2 bases and the J gene lost 8 bases, with 7 bases spanning the gap. CDR1 PRHDT and CDR2 FYEKMQ come from the germline V gene (reference sequence). This CDR3 spans 12 amino acids. CDR3 DNA sequence: TGTGCCAGCAGCTTATGGGGGGATGAGCAGTTCTTC. Translating it yields CASSLWGDEQFF.